This is a list of T cell receptor beta chains from one sample in a study of control samples from healthy donors and cancer patients. Some clones are missing from TCRdb's copy, which holds only in-frame ones; the method was immunoSEQ multiplex PCR. The sample consists of over 100,000 clones, roughly 90% of them appearing once. The specimen sequenced was blood. Receptor source: a woman in her forties or fifties in good health. The CDR3 runs from the conserved cysteine through the conserved F or W. Fields, in order: J gene, D gene, clone size, V gene, CDR3 protein, CDR3 DNA. D genes are given only for firm matches. Some rows have no size entry. The others give once, few or many, or a class for an expanded clone.

TRBJ1-2 | TRBD1 | NA | TRBV7-9 | CASTPPGGVNYGYTF | TGTGCCAGCACCCCCCCAGGGGGTGTCAACTATGGCTACACCTTC
TRBJ2-3 | TRBD2 | NA | TRBV18 | CASSLMRERTDTQYF | TGTGCCAGCTCACTTATGCGGGAGAGGACAGATACGCAGTATTTT
TRBJ1-5 | NA | few | TRBV5-5 | CASSLGDGEGQPQHF | TGTGCCAGCAGCTTAGGGGACGGGGAGGGGCAGCCCCAGCATTTT
TRBJ2-7 | NA | NA | TRBV18 | CASSHADRSYEQYF | TGTGCCAGCTCACACGCTGACAGAAGTTACGAGCAGTACTTC
TRBJ2-1 | NA | few | TRBV15 | CATSRRTGVSNEQFF | TGTGCCACCAGCAGGAGGACGGGAGTCAGCAATGAGCAGTTCTTC
TRBJ2-3 | TRBD2 | few | TRBV5-6 | CASSLGAGRERDTQYF | TGTGCCAGCAGCTTGGGCGCCGGGAGGGAAAGAGATACGCAGTATTTT
TRBJ2-3 | TRBD2 | NA | TRBV19 | CASKSHLERENTDTQYF | TGTGCCAGCAAATCACATTTGGAGCGGGAAAACACAGATACGCAGTATTTT
TRBJ1-2 | NA | NA | TRBV3-1/TRBV3-2 | CASSRRTEGYTF | TGTGCCAGCAGCCGCCGGACAGAAGGCTACACCTTC
TRBJ1-2 | NA | NA | TRBV21-1 | CASFILLGCQLLYGYTF | TGTGCCAGCTTTATCCTCTTGGGATGTCAACTTCTCTATGGCTACACCTTC
TRBJ1-4 | NA | NA | TRBV18 | CASSPIATGNNEKLFF | TGTGCCAGCTCACCAATCGCCACAGGCAATAATGAAAAACTGTTTTTT
TRBJ2-1 | TRBD2 | medium-sized | TRBV29-1 | CSAAGTTAYNEQFF | TGCAGCGCCGCCGGGACTACCGCCTACAATGAGCAGTTCTTC
TRBJ2-7 | NA | few | TRBV2 | CASKLVAEQYF | TGTGCCAGCAAGCTAGTGGCCGAGCAGTACTTC
TRBJ2-1 | NA | once | TRBV27 | CASNYYNEQFF | TGTGCCAGCAACTACTACAATGAGCAGTTCTTC
TRBJ1-6 | TRBD1 | NA | TRBV27 | CASSYNDRARTPLHF | TGTGCCAGCAGTTATAACGACAGGGCAAGGACACCCCTCCACTTT
TRBJ2-1 | NA | NA | TRBV7-2 | CASSLSPPRGEQFF | TGTGCCAGCAGCTTATCCCCCCCACGGGGTGAGCAGTTCTTC
TRBJ1-5 | TRBD1 | NA | TRBV18 | CASSPGTGGNQPQHF | TGTGCCAGCTCACCCGGGACAGGCGGCAATCAGCCCCAGCATTTT
TRBJ2-3 | TRBD2 | NA | TRBV5-1 | CASSYGLAGGFTDTQYF | TGCGCCAGCAGCTACGGGTTGGCGGGGGGGTTTACAGATACGCAGTATTTT